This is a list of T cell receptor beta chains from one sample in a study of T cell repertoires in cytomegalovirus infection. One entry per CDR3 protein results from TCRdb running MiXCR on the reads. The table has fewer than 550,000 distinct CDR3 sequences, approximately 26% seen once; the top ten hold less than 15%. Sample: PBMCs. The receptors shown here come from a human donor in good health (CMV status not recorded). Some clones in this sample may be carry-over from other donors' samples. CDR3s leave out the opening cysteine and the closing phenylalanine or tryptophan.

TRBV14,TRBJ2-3,ASSLGYTQY
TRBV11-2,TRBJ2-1,ASSLAPGQGNEQF
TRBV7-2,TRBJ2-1,ASSLMTSGRLLSSYNEQF
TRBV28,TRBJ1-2,ASSWAQGEGYT
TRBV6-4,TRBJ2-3,ASSAEEPDTQY
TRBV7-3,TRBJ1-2,ASSPTPQTGGYGYT
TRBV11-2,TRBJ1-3,ASSPPRGGISGNTIY
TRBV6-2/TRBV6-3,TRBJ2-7,ASSYNRGEYEQY
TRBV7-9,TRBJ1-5,ASSLVWGEPQH
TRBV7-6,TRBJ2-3,ASSSGSTTDTQY
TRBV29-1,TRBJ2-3,SVSLRERADTQY
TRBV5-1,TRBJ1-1,ASSLYEKNTEAF
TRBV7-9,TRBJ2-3,ASSLAGSTDTQY
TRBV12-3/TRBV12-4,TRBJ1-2,ASSFIGANYGYT
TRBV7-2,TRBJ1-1,ASSLAGAAF
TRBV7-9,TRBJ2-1,ASSPQRQGPYNEQF
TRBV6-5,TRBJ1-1,ASSLAGVLSEAF
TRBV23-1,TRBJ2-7,ASSRRGSGGRNEQY
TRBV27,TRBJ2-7,ATSGSGRYNYEQY
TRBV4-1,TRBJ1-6,ASSQRTRYNSPLH
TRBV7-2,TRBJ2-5,ASSSTSGGTQY
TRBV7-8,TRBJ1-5,ASSLLSGQGVHSNQPQH
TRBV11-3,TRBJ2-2,ASSFDRGYTGELF
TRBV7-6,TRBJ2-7,ASSLVVYQYSYEQY
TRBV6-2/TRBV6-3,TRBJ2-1,ASTQTGGFNEQF
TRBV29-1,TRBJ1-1,SVDRGGAEAF
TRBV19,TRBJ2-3,ASSIAGAGDTQY
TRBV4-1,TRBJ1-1,ASSHRQGEATEAF
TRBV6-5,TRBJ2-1,ASSYTAYNEQF
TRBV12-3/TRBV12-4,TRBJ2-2,ASSARTGAGELF
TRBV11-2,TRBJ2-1,ASKYGRLVGNEQF
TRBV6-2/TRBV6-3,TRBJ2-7,ASSSFLAGVDEQY
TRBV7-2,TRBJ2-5,ASSSGLAGWKTQY
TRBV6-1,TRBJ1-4,ASSEPWVPGKLF
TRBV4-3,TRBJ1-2,ASSQDGGPAYGYT
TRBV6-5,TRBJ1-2,ASSYGGAERYGYT
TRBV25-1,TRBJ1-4,ASSGGRSVGEKLF
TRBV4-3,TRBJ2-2,ASSQRVVGRNTGELF
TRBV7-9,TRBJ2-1,ASSTRTGDSYNEQF
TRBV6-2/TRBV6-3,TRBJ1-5,ASSSQAGTGGTQPQH
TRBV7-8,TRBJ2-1,ASSLAEGPGASGRVNEQF
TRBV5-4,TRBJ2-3,ASSGGTSLDTQY
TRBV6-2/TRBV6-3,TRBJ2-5,ASSYPFRTGVETQY
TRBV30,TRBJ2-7,AWSAALGEQY
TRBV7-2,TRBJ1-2,ASSSWTALLGYT
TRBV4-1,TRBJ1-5,ASSQEPTGTQPQH
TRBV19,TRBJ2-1,ASSIVGGYNEQF
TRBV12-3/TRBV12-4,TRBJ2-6,ASSFGGANVLT
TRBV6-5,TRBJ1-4,ASSYSQGAGEKLF
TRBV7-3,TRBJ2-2,ASSPPWATGELF
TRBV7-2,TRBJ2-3,ASGTFTDTQY
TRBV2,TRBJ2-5,ASSDSWGQRETQY
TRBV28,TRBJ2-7,ASSLGGLRVHEQY
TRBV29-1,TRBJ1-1,TGQADTEAF
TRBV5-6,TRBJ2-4,ASSPRLGAKNIQY